The subject of this entry is one TCR beta chain. V lost 3 bases and J 0 bases, leaving 17 bases between the germline ends. The CDR3 extends over 17 amino acids. Per germline, CDR1 LNHDA and CDR2 SQIVND (reference sequence). In the authors' methods: Estimation of nucleated cell counts relied on the amplification of reference gene primers. Sequenced by immunoSEQ multiplex PCR; TCRdb stores in-frame clones only, minus some. That table furnishes V, J and clone size, whereas the DNA furnished D and trimming. The repertoire holds more than 100,000 clones, about nine tenths seen once, with 17% in the top ten. This sample was included in a study of blood T cell repertoires in COVID-19. Study in general: Sources were T cells, B-cell-depleted T cells, or PBMCs; the material itself was cDNA or gDNA.

Sequenced: peripheral blood. The gene calls are TRBV19 and TRBJ1-1, with D perhaps TRBD1 (5 bases). The TCR originated in a woman aged 80 or over in a cohort sampled during active COVID-19. CDR3 residues: CASSMKFRQGMNTEAFF. CDR3 bases: TGTGCCAGTAGTATGAAGTTTAGGCAGGGCATGAACACTGAAGCTTTCTTT.